The sample holds a few counts of the clone carrying this T cell receptor beta chain. Its cognate antigen is unknown. This specimen belongs to a study of lymphopenia after photon versus proton radiotherapy. Whole-study results and caveats: Authors raise, but do not show, better survival with proton therapy. Larger post-nadir TCR diversity loss correlated inversely with survival in deceased patients. Proton therapy kept repertoires fairly stable, unlike photons, which gained effector/memory cells. After lymphocyte nadir, photon-treated repertoires showed oligoclonal expansion, especially CD8+ Temra.

V lost 2 bases, J lost 4 bases, and 14 bases lay in between. Germline CDR1 reads SQVTM; CDR2 reads ANQGSEA. CDR3 length equals 14 residues. TCRdb's copy holds only in-frame clones and misses some; the assay was immunoSEQ multiplex PCR. The repertoire holds fewer than 70,000 clones, with about 90% as singletons. The sequenced sample was peripheral blood, obtained from a patient treated with proton-based radiotherapy. The sequence was obtained from a man older than 75 with esophageal cancer. The chain carries TRBV29-1 and TRBJ1-2; D gene uncertain. CDR3 protein: CSVERAVAGYGYTF. Here the CDR3 DNA reads TGCAGCGTTGAAAGGGCGGTTGCCGGCTATGGCTACACCTTC.